The 32 T cell receptor beta chains below all came from one sample that was sequenced in a study of OX40 agonist ivuxolimab in advanced cancers. TCRdb keeps only in-frame clones here, not all; method: immunoSEQ multiplex PCR. This table has over 70,000 clones, more than 80% appearing once. This material consisted of CD4+ or CD8+ T cells sorted from blood, taken in a trial of the OX40 agonist ivuxolimab. The receptors were sampled from an adult with an advanced solid tumor such as melanoma, head and neck, liver or kidney cancer.

This chain joins TRBV5-4 and TRBJ2-3; D gene ambiguous. Trimming left V 4 bases short and J 6 bases short, with 6 bases between. Per the germline V gene, CDR1 is SGHNT and CDR2 is YYREEE (reference sequence). The CDR3 spans 11 residues. CDR3: CASSRMDTQYF. Here the CDR3 DNA reads TGTGCCAGCAGCCGGATGGATACGCAGTATTTT.

The rearrangement links TRBV18 to TRBJ2-5; no definite D call. The CDR3 length is 13 residues. V was pared by 3 bases and J by 3 bases, with 8 bases between. Germline V gene sequence: CDR1 KGHSH, CDR2 LQKENI. The CDR3 nucleotides read TGTGCCAGCTCACCTATGAAAAAAGAGACCCAGTACTTC. It encodes CASSPMKKETQYF.

This chain uses TRBV30 with TRBJ1-2, with 8 positions matching TRBD1. Germline V lookup: CDR1 GTSNPN, CDR2 SVGIG (reference sequence). The CDR3 is 15 amino acids. Trimming removed 3 bases from V and 0 bases from J; junction bases left unmatched: 6. For the CDR3, the DNA is TGTGCCTGGAGCAGGGGGACAGGAACTAACTATGGCTACACCTTC. Translating it yields CAWSRGTGTNYGYTF.

V gene TRBV30 combines with J gene TRBJ2-7; D remains unclear. V dropped 2 bases and J dropped 3 bases, with 8 bases sitting between them. CDR1 and CDR2 from the germline V gene are GTSNPN and SVGIG (reference sequence). The CDR3 runs to 12 residues. CDR3 in DNA: TGTGCCTGGAGTCGCGACCTCTACGAGCAGTACTTC. Amino acid sequence: CAWSRDLYEQYF.

This clone was counted once. The chain carries TRBV27 and TRBJ2-7, with 11 positions matching TRBD1. In germline, CDR1 is MNHEY, CDR2 SMNVEV (reference sequence). V shed 4 bases, J shed 6 bases, and the junction held 8 bases outside the gene matches. This CDR3 comprises 15 residues. The DNA of the CDR3 is TGTGCCAGCAGTTCTTGGGACAGGGGGGGAGGCGAGCAGTACTTC. Amino acids: CASSSWDRGGGEQYF.

The chain links TRBV15 to TRBJ1-3, with TRBD1 as a possible D gene (6 bases). Trimming cost V 1 base and J 0 bases, with 10 bases left between them. The CDR3 sequence is 16 residues long. Per the germline V gene, CDR1 is LNHNV and CDR2 is YYDKDF (reference sequence). The CDR3 nucleotides are TGTGCCACCAGCAGAGCCGGGGGGCCCTCTGGAAACACCATATATTTT. It translates to CATSRAGGPSGNTIYF.

The V call is TRBV7-8, the J call TRBJ2-1, with 7 bases that match TRBD1. V trimming: 6 bases; J trimming: 5 bases; junction bases outside the gene matches: 1. The CDR3 spans 12 residues. The germline CDR1 and CDR2 sequences are SGHVS and FQNEAQ. The chain's CDR3 is CASRDRHNEQFF. As DNA, the CDR3 is TGTGCCAGCAGGGACAGGCACAATGAGCAGTTCTTC.

The chain has TRBV19 and TRBJ2-3; D perhaps matches TRBD2 (5 bases). The V end lost 7 bases, the J end lost 0 bases, and 11 bases lay between the germline ends. The CDR3 totals 14 residues. Germline V gives CDR1 LNHDA, CDR2 SQIVND (reference sequence). CDR3 amino acids: CASNQGRSTDTQYF. CDR3 DNA: TGTGCCAGTAATCAAGGGAGAAGCACAGATACGCAGTATTTT.

J is TRBJ2-1 and V is TRBV19, with 10 bases matching TRBD2. Per germline, CDR1 LNHDA and CDR2 SQIVND (reference sequence). J lost 9 bases, V lost 8 bases, and 10 bases had no gene match. The CDR3 contains 14 residues. The chain's CDR3 is CASASAGGRGEQFF. The CDR3 nucleotides are TGTGCCAGTGCTTCAGCGGGAGGGCGCGGTGAGCAGTTCTTC.

V gene TRBV19 combines with J gene TRBJ2-3; 9 bases map to TRBD2. V lost 5 bases, J lost 4 bases, and 4 bases stayed unmatched. Germline V gives CDR1 LNHDA, CDR2 SQIVND (reference sequence). The CDR3 is 14 residues long. CDR3 bases: TGTGCCAGTAGTGCGGGACTAGCTGCAGATACGCAGTATTTT. The encoded protein is CASSAGLAADTQYF.

The chain combines TRBV19 with TRBJ1-2, with a weak D call TRBD1 (5 bases). Trimming pared 3 bases from V and 4 bases from J, leaving 12 bases between. This CDR3 contains 14 residues. CDR1 and CDR2 from the germline V gene are LNHDA and SQIVND (reference sequence). The CDR3, as DNA: TGTGCCAGTAGTATGGGACCAGGGTTCTATGGCTACACCTTC. Translated: CASSMGPGFYGYTF.

This clone appeared once. CDR3 sequence reads: CASSAFYEQYF. CDR3 nucleotide sequence: TGTGCCAGCAGTGCCTTCTACGAGCAGTACTTC. The chain combines TRBV6-1 with TRBJ2-7, with no clear D. The V and J ends lost 4 bases and 3 bases respectively, with 4 bases between them. The CDR3 has 11 residues. Germline CDR1 is MNHNS and CDR2 is SASEGT.

This clone showed up just once. The V gene is TRBV2, the J gene TRBJ2-5; TRBD2 might be the D (5 bases). The J call may not be correct, given that the DNA end is closer to TRBJ2-7. Germline CDR1 and CDR2: SNHLY and FYNNEI. The CDR3 spans 13 residues. As DNA, the CDR3 is TGTGCCAGCAGTGTTGACTATGGTAGCGAGCAGTACTTC. It translates to CASSVDYGSEQYF.

The V call is TRBV5-1, the J call TRBJ2-5; 7 nucleotides line up with TRBD2. The germline gives CDR1 SGHRS, CDR2 YFSETQ. This CDR3 is 16 amino acids long. V trimming: 1 base; J trimming: 2 bases; junction bases outside the gene matches: 8. The CDR3 protein is CASSLNPGTKQETQYF. The DNA for the CDR3 is TGCGCCAGCAGCTTGAACCCCGGGACTAAACAAGAGACCCAGTACTTC.

The V and J genes are TRBV7-9 and TRBJ2-5, with 10 positions matching TRBD2. The CDR3 covers 15 residues. Losses at the gene ends were 1 base for V and 5 bases for J; bases not matched to a gene: 4. Germline values: CDR1 SEHNR, CDR2 FQNEAQ (reference sequence). This CDR3 is CASSLVTSGKETQYF. The CDR3 region has the DNA TGTGCCAGCAGCTTAGTCACTAGCGGGAAGGAGACCCAGTACTTC.

V usage is TRBV5-6 and J usage is TRBJ1-2, with 7 bases matching TRBD1. The junction had 9 bases not matched to a gene; V was cut back by 3 bases and J by 7 bases. Germline CDR1 SGHDT, CDR2 YYEEEE. The CDR3 consists of 14 residues. CDR3 DNA: TGTGCCAGCAGCTCCCCCCCACAGGGGTCTGGCTACACCTTC. Translating gives CASSSPPQGSGYTF.

The chain is built from TRBV5-6 and TRBJ2-1; unclear D gene. The germline V gene has CDR1 SGHDT and CDR2 YYEEEE. The V end was cut by 1 base, the J end by 10 bases, with 6 bases between. The CDR3 contains 11 residues. The CDR3 sequence: CASSLKTEQFF. The CDR3 nucleotides read TGTGCCAGCAGCTTGAAGACAGAGCAGTTCTTC.

The rearrangement links TRBV11-3 to TRBJ2-3; maybe TRBD2 (6 bases). The length of the CDR3 is 15 residues. Germline V gene lookup returns CDR1 SGHNT and CDR2 YENEEA. Trimming stripped 5 bases from V and 2 bases from J, with 14 bases between. The CDR3 protein is CASSRGIISTDTQYF. CDR3 nucleotides: TGTGCCAGCAGCCGGGGGATAATCTCCACAGATACGCAGTATTTT.

The chain links TRBV14 to TRBJ2-7, with TRBD2 matching over 7 bases. Germline lookup yields CDR1 SGHDN and CDR2 FVKESK. There are 16 residues in the CDR3. V trimming: 1 base; J trimming: 1 base; junction bases outside the gene matches: 7. This CDR3 reads CASSQGRLALSYEQYF. As DNA, the CDR3 is TGTGCCAGCAGCCAAGGAAGACTAGCCCTTTCCTACGAGCAGTACTTC.

The V and J genes are TRBV2 and TRBJ1-5; no clear D. The CDR3 runs 12 residues. V gave up 6 bases and J gave up 3 bases, with 6 bases separating them. Germline CDR1 reads SNHLY; CDR2 reads FYNNEI. CDR3 loop: CASSDNNQPQHF. CDR3 coding DNA: TGTGCCAGCAGCGATAACAATCAGCCCCAGCATTTT. The variable domain in full, completed from reference TRBV2 and TRBJ1-5, reads EPEVTQTPSHQVTQMGQEVILRCVPISNHLYFYWYRQILGQKVEFLVSFYNNEISEKSEIFDDQFSVERPDGSNFTLKIRSTKLEDSAMYFCASSDNNQPQHFGDGTRLSIL.

The chain joins TRBV19 to TRBJ2-2; 7 bases line up with TRBD1. Per germline, CDR1 LNHDA and CDR2 SQIVND (reference sequence). Losses at the gene ends were 6 bases for V and 1 base for J; bases not matched to a gene: 2. The CDR3 covers 14 residues. The CDR3 loop reads CASRRQGNTGELFF. DNA of the CDR3: TGTGCCAGTAGACGACAGGGGAACACCGGGGAGCTGTTTTTT.

This rearrangement joins TRBV7-8 to TRBJ1-1; no reliable D call. V dropped 4 bases and J dropped 5 bases, with 17 bases sitting between them. The CDR3 runs 15 residues. Germline values: CDR1 SGHVS, CDR2 FQNEAQ. For the CDR3, the DNA is TGTGCCAGCAGCTCTGGAATGGGTGTTGGAACTGAAGCTTTCTTT. This translates into CASSSGMGVGTEAFF.

The genes are TRBV19 and TRBJ1-1; 9 positions agree with TRBD1. The J segment lost 0 bases and the V segment lost 10 bases, leaving 9 bases of the junction unmatched. The germline CDR1 and CDR2 sequences are LNHDA and SQIVND (reference sequence). The CDR3 contains 15 residues. CDR3 DNA sequence: TGTGCCACCGCCGCGGACAGGGGAGTGAACACTGAAGCTTTCTTT. It is translated as CATAADRGVNTEAFF.

The rearrangement joins TRBV6-5 to TRBJ2-2, with D possibly being TRBD2 (5 bases). This CDR3 spans 12 amino acids. CDR1 is MNHEY and CDR2 is SVGAGI in the germline V gene. The V end lost 6 bases, the J end lost 5 bases, and 7 bases lay between the germline ends. The CDR3: CASSGGTGELFF. CDR3 DNA sequence: TGTGCCAGCAGCGGCGGGACCGGGGAGCTGTTTTTT.

The gene calls are TRBV11-2 and TRBJ2-1; no clear D gene. V was clipped by 4 bases and J by 3 bases, with 13 bases between them. The CDR3 runs 15 residues. CDR1 is SGHAT and CDR2 is FQNNGV in the germline V gene. CDR3 nucleotide sequence: TGTGCCAGCAGCTCGAGTATTACCAACTACAATGAGCAGTTCTTC. It is translated as CASSSSITNYNEQFF.

The genes are TRBV19 and TRBJ1-4; D gene ambiguous. Germline V gives CDR1 LNHDA, CDR2 SQIVND (reference sequence). This CDR3 has 14 amino acids. The germline V and J ends were trimmed by 2 bases and 7 bases, with 11 bases remaining between them. The chain's CDR3 is CASSILLRGEKLFF. In DNA form, the CDR3 reads TGTGCCAGTAGTATATTGCTCCGGGGTGAAAAACTGTTTTTT.

The chain recombines TRBV15 with TRBJ1-2, with D possibly TRBD1 on 6 matching bases. V was trimmed by 0 bases and J by 2 bases, leaving 13 bases between them. Germline assignment: CDR1 LNHNV and CDR2 YYDKDF (reference sequence). CDR3 length: 16 amino acids. CDR3 nucleotides: TGTGCCACCAGCAGAGATTTCCTTGACAGGAACTATGGCTACACCTTC. Its translation is CATSRDFLDRNYGYTF.

This chain uses TRBV6-4 with TRBJ2-2; TRBD2 is a possible D gene (5 bases). The CDR3 covers 14 residues. The germline V gene has CDR1 MRHNA and CDR2 SNTAGT. V lost 6 bases, J lost 1 base, and 9 bases lay in between. CDR3 sequence: CASRLGQNTGELFF. CDR3 bases: TGTGCCAGCAGACTAGGCCAGAACACCGGGGAGCTGTTTTTT.

The V gene is TRBV30, the J gene TRBJ1-4; TRBD1 aligns across 8 bases. J lost 7 bases, V lost 2 bases, and 9 bases had no gene match. The CDR3 is 15 residues long. Per the germline V gene, CDR1 is GTSNPN and CDR2 is SVGIG (reference sequence). The CDR3 sequence is CAWSLGGTGGEKLFF. The CDR3 nucleotides read TGTGCCTGGAGTTTAGGAGGGACAGGAGGTGAAAAACTGTTTTTT.

This clone was counted between two and nine times. V and J are TRBV10-3 and TRBJ2-3, with TRBD2 as a possible D gene (5 bases). The V end was cut by 7 bases, the J end by 8 bases, with 19 bases between. Germline lookup yields CDR1 ENHRY and CDR2 SYGVKD. This CDR3 is built from 14 residues. The CDR3 loop is CAITPGAAAGTQYF. CDR3 sequence (DNA): TGTGCCATCACCCCAGGAGCGGCAGCCGGTACGCAGTATTTT.

The V call is TRBV6-6, the J call TRBJ1-1; TRBD1 matches 7 bases. This CDR3 has 14 amino acids. The ends lost 6 bases at V and 1 base at J; junction bases unmatched: 5. The V gene's germline CDR1 is MNHNY and CDR2 SVGAGI (reference sequence). CDR3 coding DNA: TGTGCCAGCAGGCCGGGACAGAAGAACACTGAAGCTTTCTTT. This translates into CASRPGQKNTEAFF.

The table lists this clone with a few counts. The chain couples TRBV6-5 to TRBJ1-1; D may be TRBD1 (5 bases). Trimming stripped 3 bases from V and 4 bases from J, with 12 bases between. Germline V gene data show CDR1 as MNHEY and CDR2 as SVGAGI. The CDR3 totals 14 residues. CDR3 region: CASSYSQGITEAFF. The CDR3 nucleotides are TGTGCCAGCAGTTATTCGCAGGGTATCACTGAAGCTTTCTTT.